What follows is one T cell receptor beta chain and its context. The method was immunoSEQ multiplex PCR; TCRdb's version includes in-frame clones alone and lacks a portion of them. The sample includes over a million clones, 60% to 80% seen only once; the top ten take around 1.4%. Germline values: CDR1 MRHNA, CDR2 SNTAGT. The CDR3 is 13 amino acids. The V gene end was trimmed by 4 bases and the J gene end by 10 bases; junction bases not matched to a gene: 4. These data are taken from a study of shared clonotypes between healthy human individuals. Material: memory CD4+ T cells sorted from blood. Subset of the sample: CD45RA-negative fraction. The receptor was derived from a man younger than 35 in good health. V gene TRBV6-4 combines with J gene TRBJ1-6; 7 positions agree with TRBD1. The CDR3 sequence: CASSADRESPLHF. DNA for the CDR3: TGTGCCAGCAGTGCTGACAGGGAATCACCCCTCCACTTT.